One and the same sample provided the 19 T cell receptor beta chains below, sequenced in a study of shared clonotypes between healthy human individuals. TCRdb keeps only in-frame clones here, not all; method: immunoSEQ multiplex PCR. The sample shows over 2,000,000 clones, 85% to 95% of them seen only once. CD45RO-negative cells were positively selected for CCR7, leaving out terminally differentiated effector memory CD45RA+ cells. The source material was naive CD8+ T cells from PBMCs. Source of these receptors: a man between 18 and 35 years old in good health. Some clones in this sample may be carry-over from other donors' samples.

Turning to this clone: Other nucleotide sequences from this sample produce the same CDR3. V and J are TRBV28 and TRBJ1-5; D unclear. Trimming pared 2 bases from V and 4 bases from J, leaving 9 bases between. CDR1 MDHEN and CDR2 SYDVKM come from the germline V gene. The CDR3 runs 14 residues. The CDR3 is CASSLVVSNQPQHF. DNA for the CDR3: TGTGCCAGCAGTTTAGTCGTAAGTAATCAGCCCCAGCATTTT. Supplemented by reference TRBV28 and TRBJ1-5, the full variable domain reads DVKVTQSSRYLVKRTGEKVFLECVQDMDHENMFWYRQDPGLGLRLIYFSYDVKMKEKGDIPEGYSVSREKKERFSLILESASTNQTSMYLCASSLVVSNQPQHFGDGTRLSIL.

The chain links TRBV4-1 to TRBJ1-1, with D possibly being TRBD1 (6 bases). CDR3 length equals 14 residues. Germline CDR1 is MGHRA and CDR2 is YSYEKL. The V end was cut by 6 bases, the J end by 4 bases, with 15 bases between. CDR3 DNA sequence: TGCGCCAGCAGGGTCTTGGGGGGGCCCACTGAAGCTTTCTTT. Amino acid sequence: CASRVLGGPTEAFF.

In DNA, the CDR3 is TGTGCCAGCAGCTTTCCGGGACAGGGATATCCCTACGAGCAGTACTTC. The encoded protein is CASSFPGQGYPYEQYF. The chain is built from TRBV7-9 and TRBJ2-7; 9 bases fit TRBD1. CDR3 length: 16 residues. J gave up 2 bases and V 3 bases, and 8 bases lay outside the gene matches. CDR1 is SEHNR, CDR2 FQNEAQ, per germline (reference sequence).

In DNA form, the CDR3 reads TGTGCCATCAGTGAGGCCGCTCGGAGCCCTGAAACGAAAGCTTTCTTT. Protein: CAISEAARSPETKAFF. The J gene is TRBJ1-1, the V gene TRBV10-3; no reliable D call. Germline-derived CDR1 and CDR2 are ENHRY and SYGVKD. The ends were cut back, 2 bases at V and 9 bases at J, with 22 bases in the middle. The CDR3 loop spans 16 amino acids.

The J gene is TRBJ2-1, the V gene TRBV12-5, with TRBD2 as a possible D gene (6 bases). CDR1 LGHNT and CDR2 FRNRAP come from the germline V gene. The CDR3 contains 15 residues. V lost 7 bases and J 5 bases, leaving 18 bases between the germline ends. The CDR3 DNA sequence: TGTGCTAGTGAGCTCTCGGACGGGAGTAACAATGAGCAGTTCTTC. Translation: CASELSDGSNNEQFF.

In this sample, this clone turned up once. The gene calls are TRBV6-1 and TRBJ2-7, with D perhaps TRBD2 (5 bases). Trimming removed 1 base from V and 2 bases from J, with 18 bases in between. Germline V gene sequence: CDR1 MNHNS, CDR2 SASEGT. The CDR3 runs to 17 residues. CDR3: CASSEGGWRSRTYEQYF. In DNA, the CDR3 is TGTGCCAGCAGTGAAGGAGGATGGAGGAGCCGGACCTACGAGCAGTACTTC.

This clone was seen only once. The genes are TRBV7-9 and TRBJ2-3, with D perhaps TRBD1 or TRBD2 (5 bases each). Looked up from germline, CDR1 is SEHNR and CDR2 is FQNEAQ (reference sequence). This CDR3 has 14 residues. The V end was cut by 3 bases, the J end by 2 bases, with 9 bases between. CDR3 amino acids: CASSFFGTTDTQYF. DNA of the CDR3: TGTGCCAGCAGCTTTTTCGGGACCACAGATACGCAGTATTTT.

The rearrangement joins TRBV4-3 to TRBJ2-7, with D perhaps given as TRBD1 or TRBD2 (5 bases each). The V end lost 4 bases, the J end lost 0 bases, and 13 bases lay between the germline ends. This CDR3 is built from 15 residues. Germline values: CDR1 LGHNA, CDR2 YSLEER. DNA of the CDR3: TGCGCCAGCAGCCCTGGGACGGCCGGCTCCTACGAGCAGTACTTC. Amino acids: CASSPGTAGSYEQYF.

The genes are TRBV27 and TRBJ2-5, with D perhaps matching TRBD1 or TRBD2 (5 bases each). The V and J ends lost 5 bases and 4 bases respectively, with 14 bases between them. Looked up from germline, CDR1 is MNHEY and CDR2 is SMNVEV (reference sequence). CDR3 length: 14 residues. DNA of the CDR3: TGTGCCAGCAGTACCCTCGGGACGGTAGAGACCCAGTACTTC. Translating gives CASSTLGTVETQYF.

To note about this clone: Within the sample, other DNA sequences also encode this same CDR3. The gene calls are TRBV9 and TRBJ2-1; D not resolved. Trimming removed 0 bases at V and 0 bases at J, with 7 bases between. The germline gives CDR1 SGDLS, CDR2 YYNGEE. The CDR3 consists of 15 residues. The DNA for the CDR3 is TGTGCCAGCAGCGTAGGGCAGAGCTCCTACAATGAGCAGTTCTTC. It codes for CASSVGQSSYNEQFF.

The CDR3 DNA follows: TGTGCCTGGAGTGTACACCTTCGAAATTTGGAAAACATTCAGTACTTC. Encoded protein: CAWSVHLRNLENIQYF. The rearrangement links TRBV30 to TRBJ2-4; D uncertain. Germline assignment: CDR1 GTSNPN and CDR2 SVGIG (reference sequence). CDR3 size: 16 residues. Trimming took off 0 bases at V and 5 bases at J, with 17 bases between the two ends.

This clone was counted a few times. V and J are TRBV27 and TRBJ2-1, with 8 bases fitting TRBD2. J lost 7 bases, V lost 3 bases, and 8 bases had no gene match. CDR3 length: 15 residues. CDR1 and CDR2 (germline): MNHEY, SMNVEV (reference sequence). CDR3 in amino acids: CASSLAAGGWNEQFF. The CDR3 DNA follows: TGTGCCAGCAGTTTGGCCGCGGGAGGTTGGAATGAGCAGTTCTTC.

The chain couples TRBV4-3 to TRBJ1-3, with a tentative D call TRBD1 (6 bases). V lost 0 bases and J 1 base, leaving 13 bases between the germline ends. CDR3 size: 17 residues. Germline lookup yields CDR1 LGHNA and CDR2 YSLEER. The CDR3 is CASSQEQGGGSGNTIYF. DNA of the CDR3: TGCGCCAGCAGCCAAGAACAAGGAGGGGGGTCTGGAAACACCATATATTTT.

This rearrangement joins TRBV30 to TRBJ1-1; D unclear. The CDR3 loop spans 13 amino acids. Trimming stripped 5 bases from V and 4 bases from J, with 14 bases between. Germline V gives CDR1 GTSNPN, CDR2 SVGIG (reference sequence). CDR3: CAWDRDSGTEAFF. The CDR3 bases are TGTGCCTGGGATAGGGATTCGGGCACTGAAGCTTTCTTT. The entire variable domain, with the rest obtained from reference TRBV30 and TRBJ1-1, is as follows: SQTIHQWPATLVQPVGSPLSLECTVEGTSNPNLYWYRQAAGRGLQLLFYSVGIGQISSEVPQNLSASRPQDRQFILSSKKLLLSDSGFYLCAWDRDSGTEAFFGQGTRLTVV.

The chain has TRBV9 and TRBJ2-7; D is undetermined. CDR1 is SGDLS, CDR2 YYNGEE, per germline. V lost 0 bases to trimming and J lost 7 bases, with 8 bases between them. The CDR3 spans 12 residues. As DNA, the CDR3 is TGTGCCAGCAGCGTAGACGGGTGGGAGCAGTACTTC. Translated: CASSVDGWEQYF.

This sequence joins TRBV21-1 and TRBJ2-7; the table's D gene call, TRBD2, was not cross checked with the DNA. TRBV21-1 is a recognized pseudogene. This CDR3 region has 14 residues. The CDR3 DNA reads TGTGCCGAGAGAGCCCTCGCGGCCACCTACGAGCAGTACTTC. It encodes CAERALAATYEQYF.

This clone was observed once. The CDR3 region is CASSAGGGHTF. The CDR3, as DNA: TGTGCCAGCAGCGCAGGGGGCGGTCACACCTTC. The chain links TRBV11-2 to TRBJ1-2; 8 bases line up with TRBD1. Per germline, CDR1 SGHAT and CDR2 FQNNGV. This CDR3 has 11 residues. V trimming: 5 bases; J trimming: 12 bases; junction bases outside the gene matches: 5.

In regard to this clone: A much larger clone lies one base from this, so it may be a read error. Other DNA sequences in the sample encode the same CDR3. The CDR3 sequence is CASSVGVSSYEQYF. Here the CDR3 DNA reads TGTGCCAGCAGCGTAGGGGTCAGCTCCTACGAGCAGTACTTC. The rearrangement links TRBV9 to TRBJ2-7; D is unclear. V was shortened by 0 bases and J by 0 bases, with 7 bases between the two germline ends. Germline lookup yields CDR1 SGDLS and CDR2 YYNGEE. This CDR3 is 14 amino acids long.

The CDR3 nucleotides are TGCGCCAGCAGCTTGGCAGGGGCGGGGGAGACCCAGTACTTC. Translated: CASSLAGAGETQYF. The chain recombines TRBV5-1 with TRBJ2-5, with D possibly being TRBD1 or TRBD2 (6 bases each). The CDR3 is made up of 14 amino acids. With 0 bases removed from V and 5 bases from J, the gap between germline ends came to 11 bases. Looked up from germline, CDR1 is SGHRS and CDR2 is YFSETQ.